The rows below give T cell receptor beta chains drawn from one sample of a study of OX40 agonist ivuxolimab in advanced cancers. TCRdb's copy holds only in-frame clones and misses some; the assay was immunoSEQ multiplex PCR. The sample has around 50,000 clones; 80% to 90% are singletons. The sample consisted of CD4+ or CD8+ T cells sorted from blood, taken in a trial of the OX40 agonist ivuxolimab. These receptors were obtained from an adult with an advanced solid tumor such as melanoma, head and neck, liver or kidney cancer. CDR3s include the opening cysteine and the closing phenylalanine or tryptophan.

J gene	V gene	CDR3 length	CDR3 protein
TRBJ1-5	TRBV6-5	13	CASSPDRAQPQHF
TRBJ1-4	TRBV30	16	CAWSVGQAPTNEKLFF
TRBJ2-2	TRBV28	19	CATPGQGRLSGLAIGELFF
TRBJ2-1	TRBV5-6	15	CASSWGDPNYNEQFF
TRBJ2-1	TRBV11-2	15	CASSLTGGDYNEQFF
TRBJ2-1	TRBV11-2	13	CASSMGQDNEQFF
TRBJ1-6	TRBV6-4	17	CASTKVYRVPYNSPLHF
TRBJ1-2	TRBV6-1	17	CASSENRRAGAYYGYTF
TRBJ2-3	TRBV9	15	CASSVYNDSTDTQYF
TRBJ1-5	TRBV28	13	CASSLTGDQPQHF
TRBJ2-5	TRBV6-6	16	CASSYSRSGRGETQYF
TRBJ1-3	TRBV6-1	16	CASSEGPHYSGNTIYF
TRBJ2-3	TRBV7-8	16	CASSLEIGRWRDTQYF
TRBJ2-1	TRBV2	12	CASFIVGNEQFF
TRBJ1-1	TRBV21-1	16	CASRRNIATIRTEAFF
TRBJ2-3	TRBV28	15	CASIPHSVGTDTQYF
TRBJ2-3	TRBV6-1	16	CASSQGLAGGRDTQYF
TRBJ1-5	TRBV19	14	CATKYRGENQPQHF
TRBJ1-1	TRBV29-1	13	CSVQTDMNTEAFF
TRBJ2-3	TRBV20-1	11	CSARETLTQYF
TRBJ2-5	TRBV18	15	CASSPRGAAQETQYF
TRBJ2-7	TRBV5-4	16	CASSWGMTGRRDEQYF
TRBJ1-6	TRBV2	14	CASSVRDMNSPLHF
TRBJ1-4	TRBV18	15	CASSPEGQGREKLFF